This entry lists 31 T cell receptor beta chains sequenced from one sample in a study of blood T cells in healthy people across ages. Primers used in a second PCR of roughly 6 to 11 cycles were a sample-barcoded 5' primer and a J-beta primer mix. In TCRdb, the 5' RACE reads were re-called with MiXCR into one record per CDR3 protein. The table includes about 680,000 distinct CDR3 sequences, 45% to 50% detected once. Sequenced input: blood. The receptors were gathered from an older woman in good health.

The CDR3 DNA is TGTGCCAGCAGCTCATCCCCGACCCACAGCCCGGGGGAGACCCAGTACTTC. This codes for CASSSSPTHSPGETQYF. The chain combines TRBV7-2 with TRBJ2-5, with D perhaps matching TRBD2 (5 bases). CDR3 length: 17 residues. V lost 4 bases, J lost 5 bases, and 23 bases lay in between. Germline loops: CDR1 SGHTA, CDR2 FQGNSA.

Here the CDR3 DNA reads TGCAGTGCTAGACATGGAGGGAGTTCACCCCTCCACTTT. Translating it yields CSARHGGSSPLHF. V and J are TRBV20-1 and TRBJ1-6, with no clear D. CDR3 size: 13 residues. CDR1 DFQATT and CDR2 SNEGSKA come from the germline V gene (reference sequence). Trimming took 2 bases from V and 9 from J, leaving 11 bases between them.

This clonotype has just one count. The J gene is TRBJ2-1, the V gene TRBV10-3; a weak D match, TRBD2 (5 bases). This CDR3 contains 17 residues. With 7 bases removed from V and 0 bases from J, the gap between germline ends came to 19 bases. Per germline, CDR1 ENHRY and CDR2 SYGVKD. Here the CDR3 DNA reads TGTGCCATCAACTCTCCGACCGAGGGCCCCTCCTACAATGAGCAGTTCTTC. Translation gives CAINSPTEGPSYNEQFF.

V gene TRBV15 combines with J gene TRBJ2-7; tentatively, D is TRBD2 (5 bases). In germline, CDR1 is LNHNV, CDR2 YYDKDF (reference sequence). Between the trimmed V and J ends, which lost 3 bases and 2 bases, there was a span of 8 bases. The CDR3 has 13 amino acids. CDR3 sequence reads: CATSRPGTYEQYF. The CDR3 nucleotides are TGTGCCACCAGCAGGCCGGGAACCTACGAGCAGTACTTC.

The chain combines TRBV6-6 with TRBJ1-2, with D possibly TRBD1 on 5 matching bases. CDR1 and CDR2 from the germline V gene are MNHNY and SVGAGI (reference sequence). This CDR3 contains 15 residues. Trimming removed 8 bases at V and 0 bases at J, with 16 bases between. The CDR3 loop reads CASSGAGNSNYGYTF. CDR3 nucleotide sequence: TGTGCCAGCTCCGGGGCCGGGAATTCTAACTATGGCTACACCTTC.

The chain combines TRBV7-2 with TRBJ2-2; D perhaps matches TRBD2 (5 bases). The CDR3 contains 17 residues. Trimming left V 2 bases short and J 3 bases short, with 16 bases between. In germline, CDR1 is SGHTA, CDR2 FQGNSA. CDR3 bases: TGTGCCAGCAGCTTAAGCGGCCAAACTGCTCACACCGGGGAGCTGTTTTTT. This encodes CASSLSGQTAHTGELFF.

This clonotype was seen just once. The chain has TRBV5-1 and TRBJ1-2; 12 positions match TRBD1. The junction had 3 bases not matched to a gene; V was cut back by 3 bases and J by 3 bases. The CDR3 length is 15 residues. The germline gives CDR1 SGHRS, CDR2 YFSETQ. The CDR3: CASSWGTGGDYGYTF. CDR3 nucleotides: TGCGCCAGCAGCTGGGGGACAGGGGGCGACTATGGCTACACCTTC.

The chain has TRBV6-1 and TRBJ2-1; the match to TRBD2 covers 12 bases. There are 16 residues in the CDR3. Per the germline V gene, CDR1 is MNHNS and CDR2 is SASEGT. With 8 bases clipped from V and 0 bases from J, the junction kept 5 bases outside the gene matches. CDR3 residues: CASYGTSGPSYNEQFF. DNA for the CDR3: TGTGCCAGCTATGGGACTAGCGGGCCCTCCTACAATGAGCAGTTCTTC.

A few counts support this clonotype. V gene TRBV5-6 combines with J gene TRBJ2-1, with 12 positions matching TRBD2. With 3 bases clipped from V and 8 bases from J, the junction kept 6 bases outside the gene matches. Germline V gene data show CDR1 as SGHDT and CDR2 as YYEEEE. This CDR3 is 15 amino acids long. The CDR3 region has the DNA TGTGCCAGCAGCTCCGGACTAGCGGGAAGGGATGAGCAGTTCTTC. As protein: CASSSGLAGRDEQFF. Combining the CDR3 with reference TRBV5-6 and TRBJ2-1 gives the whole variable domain DAGVTQSPTHLIKTRGQQVTLRCSPKSGHDTVSWYQQALGQGPQFIFQYYEEEERQRGNFPDRFSGHQFPNYSSELNVNALLLGDSALYLCASSSGLAGRDEQFFGPGTRLTVL.

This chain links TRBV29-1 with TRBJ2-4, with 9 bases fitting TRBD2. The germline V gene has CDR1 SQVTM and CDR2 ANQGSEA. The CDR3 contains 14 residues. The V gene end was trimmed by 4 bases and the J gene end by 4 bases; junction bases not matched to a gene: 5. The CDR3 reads CSVVVAGDKNIQYF. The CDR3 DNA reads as TGCAGCGTTGTAGTAGCGGGAGATAAAAACATTCAGTACTTC.

DNA for the CDR3: TGTGCCAGCAGCCAATCACAGGGCTCTAACTATGGCTACACCTTC. Protein: CASSQSQGSNYGYTF. The rearrangement links TRBV4-2 to TRBJ1-2, with D possibly being TRBD1 (6 bases). The length of the CDR3 is 15 residues. The germline V gene encodes CDR1 LGHNA and CDR2 YNFKEQ. V was pared by 2 bases and J by 0 bases, with 10 bases between.

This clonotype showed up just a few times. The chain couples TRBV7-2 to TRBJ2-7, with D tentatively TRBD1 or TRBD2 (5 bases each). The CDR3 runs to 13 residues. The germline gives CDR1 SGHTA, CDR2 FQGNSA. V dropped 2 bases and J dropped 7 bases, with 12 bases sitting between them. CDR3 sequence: CASSLKGTGEQYF. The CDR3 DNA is TGTGCCAGCAGCTTAAAGGGGACGGGTGAGCAGTACTTC.

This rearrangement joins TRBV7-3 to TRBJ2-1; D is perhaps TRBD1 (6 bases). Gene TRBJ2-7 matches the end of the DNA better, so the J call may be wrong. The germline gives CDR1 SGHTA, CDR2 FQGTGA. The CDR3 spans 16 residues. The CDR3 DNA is TGTGCCAGCAGCTTAAGTCCAGGGGAGATTTACAATGAGCAGTACTTC. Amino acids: CASSLSPGEIYNEQYF.

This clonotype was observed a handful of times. In nucleotides, the CDR3 is TGTGCCAGCAGCTTAAGCGGGAGGGCGGTGAATGAGCAGTTCTTC. This encodes CASSLSGRAVNEQFF. The V call is TRBV7-2, the J call TRBJ2-1, with TRBD2 identical over 10 bases. There are 15 residues in the CDR3. Germline V gene sequence: CDR1 SGHTA, CDR2 FQGNSA. J was trimmed by 7 bases and V by 2 bases; bases with no gene match: 5.

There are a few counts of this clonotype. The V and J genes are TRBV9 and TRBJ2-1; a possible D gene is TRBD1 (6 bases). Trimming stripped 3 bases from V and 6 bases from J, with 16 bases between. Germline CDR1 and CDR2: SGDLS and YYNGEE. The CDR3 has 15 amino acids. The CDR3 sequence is CASSALTGLGNEQFF. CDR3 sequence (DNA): TGTGCCAGCAGCGCCCTTACAGGGTTAGGCAATGAGCAGTTCTTC.

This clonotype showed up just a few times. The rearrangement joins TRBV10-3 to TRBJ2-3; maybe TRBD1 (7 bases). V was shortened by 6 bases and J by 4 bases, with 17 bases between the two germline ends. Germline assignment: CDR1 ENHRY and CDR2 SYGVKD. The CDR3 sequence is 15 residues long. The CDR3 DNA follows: TGTGCCATCAGGGCGGGTACAGGGGAGGCAGATACGCAGTATTTT. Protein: CAIRAGTGEADTQYF.

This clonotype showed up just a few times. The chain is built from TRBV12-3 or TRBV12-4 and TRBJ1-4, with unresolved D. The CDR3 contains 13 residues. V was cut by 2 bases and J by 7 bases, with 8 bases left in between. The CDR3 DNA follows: TGTGCCAGCAGTTTACGGGTAGCTGAAAAACTGTTTTTT. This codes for CASSLRVAEKLFF.

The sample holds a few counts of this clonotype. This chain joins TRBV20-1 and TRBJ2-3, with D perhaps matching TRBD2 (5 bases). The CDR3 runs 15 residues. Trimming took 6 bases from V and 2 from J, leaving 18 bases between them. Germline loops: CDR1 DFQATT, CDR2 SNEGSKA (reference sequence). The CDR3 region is CSARLGRTSTDTQYF. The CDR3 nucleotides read TGCAGTGCGCGTCTCGGGCGGACTTCCACAGATACGCAGTATTTT.

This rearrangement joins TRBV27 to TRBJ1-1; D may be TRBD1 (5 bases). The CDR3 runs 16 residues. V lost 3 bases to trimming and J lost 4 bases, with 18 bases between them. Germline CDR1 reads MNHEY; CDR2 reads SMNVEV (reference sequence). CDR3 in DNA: TGTGCCAGCAGTTTTGGCGCAGGGAAGAGGGTCACTGAAGCTTTCTTT. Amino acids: CASSFGAGKRVTEAFF.

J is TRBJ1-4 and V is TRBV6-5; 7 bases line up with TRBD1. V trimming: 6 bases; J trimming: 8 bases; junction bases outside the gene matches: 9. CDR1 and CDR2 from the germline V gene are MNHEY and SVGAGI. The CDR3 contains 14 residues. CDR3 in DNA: TGTGCCAGCAGCCGTAGACAGGGAGGAGAAAAACTGTTTTTT. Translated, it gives CASSRRQGGEKLFF.

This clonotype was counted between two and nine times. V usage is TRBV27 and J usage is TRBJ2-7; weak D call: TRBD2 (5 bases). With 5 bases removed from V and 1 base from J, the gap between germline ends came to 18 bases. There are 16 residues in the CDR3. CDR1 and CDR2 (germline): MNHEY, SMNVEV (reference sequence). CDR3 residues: CASSPKAVMGSYEQYF. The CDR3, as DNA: TGTGCCAGCAGTCCCAAAGCGGTGATGGGGTCCTACGAGCAGTACTTC.

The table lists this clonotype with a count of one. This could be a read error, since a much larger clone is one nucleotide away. The CDR3 DNA sequence: TGTACCAGCAGATTTAAATCTACAGGCCCCGGGGAGCTGTTTTTT. It yields the protein CTSRFKSTGPGELFF. The chain carries TRBV7-3 and TRBJ2-2; D might be TRBD1 (5 bases). Germline V gene lookup returns CDR1 SGHTA and CDR2 FQGTGA. The CDR3 extends over 15 amino acids.

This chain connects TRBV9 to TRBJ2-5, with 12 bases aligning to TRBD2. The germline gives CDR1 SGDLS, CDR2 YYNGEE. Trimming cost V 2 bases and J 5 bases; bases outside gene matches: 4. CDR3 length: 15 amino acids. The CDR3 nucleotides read TGTGCCAGCAGCGTTTGGACTAGCGGGAAGGAGACCCAGTACTTC. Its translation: CASSVWTSGKETQYF. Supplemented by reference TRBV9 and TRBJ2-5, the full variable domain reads DSGVTQTPKHLITATGQRVTLRCSPRSGDLSVYWYQQSLDQGLQFLIQYYNGEERAKGNILERFSAQQFPDLHSELNLSSLELGDSALYFCASSVWTSGKETQYFGPGTRLLVL.

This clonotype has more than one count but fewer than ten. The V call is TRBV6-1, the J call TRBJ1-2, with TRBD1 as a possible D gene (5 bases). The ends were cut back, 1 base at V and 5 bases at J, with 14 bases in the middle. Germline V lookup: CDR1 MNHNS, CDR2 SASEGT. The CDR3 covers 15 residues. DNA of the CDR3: TGTGCCAGCAGTGAAGTTGGAGGGGACGATTATGGCTACACCTTC. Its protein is CASSEVGGDDYGYTF.

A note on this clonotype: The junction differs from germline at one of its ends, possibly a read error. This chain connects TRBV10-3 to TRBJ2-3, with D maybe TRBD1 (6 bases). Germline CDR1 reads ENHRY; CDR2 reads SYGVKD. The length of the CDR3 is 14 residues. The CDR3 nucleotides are TGTGCCATCAGTGTGGGCAGGGGATCAGATTCGCAGTATTTT. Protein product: CAISVGRGSDSQYF.

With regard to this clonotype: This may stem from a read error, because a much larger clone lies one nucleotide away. Here the CDR3 DNA reads TGTGCCAGCAGCCAACCGACTAGCGGGGGGGCATACGAGCAGTACTTC. Its translation: CASSQPTSGGAYEQYF. The chain uses TRBV4-2 and TRBJ2-5; TRBD2 aligns across 14 bases. The closer fit of TRBJ2-7 to the DNA end suggests the J call may be wrong. This CDR3 spans 16 amino acids. CDR1 and CDR2 from the germline V gene are LGHNA and YNFKEQ.

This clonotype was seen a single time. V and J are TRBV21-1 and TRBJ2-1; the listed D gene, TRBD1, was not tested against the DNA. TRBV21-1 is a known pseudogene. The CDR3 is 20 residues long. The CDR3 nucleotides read TGTGCCAGCAGCTGGGAACGGCGACAGGGATCCCCGAGCTCCTACAATGAGCAGTTCTTC. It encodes CASSWERRQGSPSSYNEQFF.

CDR3 coding DNA: TGTGCCAGCTCACCAAATAGCGGGTCCTCCTACAATGAGCAGTTCTTC. Translation: CASSPNSGSSYNEQFF. This chain uses TRBV18 with TRBJ2-1; 7 bases match TRBD2. The germline V gene has CDR1 KGHSH and CDR2 LQKENI. J was trimmed by 0 bases and V by 2 bases; bases with no gene match: 4. The length of the CDR3 is 16 residues.

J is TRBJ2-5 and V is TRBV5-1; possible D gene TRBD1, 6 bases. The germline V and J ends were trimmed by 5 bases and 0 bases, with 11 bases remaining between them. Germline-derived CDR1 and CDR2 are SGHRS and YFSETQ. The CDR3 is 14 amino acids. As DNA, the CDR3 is TGCGCCAGCAGTCGACGGACAGACCAAGAGACCCAGTACTTC. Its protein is CASSRRTDQETQYF.

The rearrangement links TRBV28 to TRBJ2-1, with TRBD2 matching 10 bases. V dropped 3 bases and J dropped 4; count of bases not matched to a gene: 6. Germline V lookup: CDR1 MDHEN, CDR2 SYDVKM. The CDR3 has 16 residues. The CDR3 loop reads CASSFVTSGMYNEQFF. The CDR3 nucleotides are TGTGCCAGCAGTTTCGTCACTAGCGGGATGTACAATGAGCAGTTCTTC. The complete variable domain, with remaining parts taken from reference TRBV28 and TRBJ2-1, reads DVKVTQSSRYLVKRTGEKVFLECVQDMDHENMFWYRQDPGLGLRLIYFSYDVKMKEKGDIPEGYSVSREKKERFSLILESASTNQTSMYLCASSFVTSGMYNEQFFGPGTRLTVL.

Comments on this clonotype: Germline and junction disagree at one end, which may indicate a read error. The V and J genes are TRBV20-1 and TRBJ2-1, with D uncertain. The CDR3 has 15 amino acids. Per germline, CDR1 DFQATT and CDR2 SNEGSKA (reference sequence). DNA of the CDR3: TGCAGTGCTAGAGATCGGATCTCATCACTGAATGGGCAGTTCTTC. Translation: CSARDRISSLNGQFF.